Listed here is a single T cell receptor (beta chain). Other DNA sequences in the same sample also yield this CDR3. In the original workflow: Amplifying reference gene primers gave estimates of nucleated cell counts. TCRdb keeps only in-frame clones here, not all; method: immunoSEQ multiplex PCR. Clonal size and the V and J genes are those of that table, whereas D and trimming came from the DNA. The sample yields around 46,000 clones, approximately 85% seen once. Trimming pared 0 bases from V and 4 bases from J, leaving 8 bases between. The germline gives CDR1 SGHRS, CDR2 YFSETQ. The CDR3 consists of 14 residues. The record originates from a study of blood T cell repertoires in COVID-19. Whole-study context: The United States, Italy and Spain provided the acute and convalescent COVID-19 samples.

This chain uses TRBV5-1 with TRBJ1-5; tentative D call: TRBD1 (6 bases). The sequencing input was peripheral blood. The receptor comes from a human donor in a cohort sampled during active COVID-19. The donor label of this sample is uncertain. For the CDR3, the DNA is TGCGCCAGCAGCTTGGACGGACAGAATCAGCCCCAGCATTTT. Translating it yields CASSLDGQNQPQHF.